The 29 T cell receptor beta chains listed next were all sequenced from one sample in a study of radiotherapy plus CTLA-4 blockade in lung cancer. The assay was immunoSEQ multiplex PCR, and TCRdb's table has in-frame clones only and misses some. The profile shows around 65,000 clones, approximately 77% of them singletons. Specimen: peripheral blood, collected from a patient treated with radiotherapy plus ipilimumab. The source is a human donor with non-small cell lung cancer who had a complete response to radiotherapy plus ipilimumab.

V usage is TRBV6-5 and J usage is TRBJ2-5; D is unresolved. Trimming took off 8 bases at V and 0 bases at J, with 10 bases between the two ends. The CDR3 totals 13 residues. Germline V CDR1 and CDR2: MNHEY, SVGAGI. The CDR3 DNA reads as TGTGCCAGCCGCTCAGTGTACCAAGAGACCCAGTACTTC. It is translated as CASRSVYQETQYF.

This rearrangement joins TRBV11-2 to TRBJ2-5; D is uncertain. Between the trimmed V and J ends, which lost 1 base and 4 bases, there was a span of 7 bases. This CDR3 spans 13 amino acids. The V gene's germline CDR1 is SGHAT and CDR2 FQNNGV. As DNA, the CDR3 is TGTGCCAGCAGCTTAGCGCTTGGAGAGACCCAGTACTTC. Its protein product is CASSLALGETQYF.

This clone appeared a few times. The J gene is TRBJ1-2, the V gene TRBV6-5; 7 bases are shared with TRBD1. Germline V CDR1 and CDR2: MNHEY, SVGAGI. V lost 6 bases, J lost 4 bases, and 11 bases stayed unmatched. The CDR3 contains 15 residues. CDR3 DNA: TGTGCCAGCAGGGACGGAGGGGGCGGAGGCTATGGCTACACCTTC. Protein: CASRDGGGGGYGYTF.

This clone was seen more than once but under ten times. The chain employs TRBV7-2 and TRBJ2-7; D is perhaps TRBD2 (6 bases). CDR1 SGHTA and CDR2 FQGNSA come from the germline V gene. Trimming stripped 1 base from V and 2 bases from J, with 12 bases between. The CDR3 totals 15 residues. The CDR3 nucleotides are TGTGCCAGCAGCTTAGGTAGCGGACCCACCTACGAGCAGTACTTC. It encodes CASSLGSGPTYEQYF.

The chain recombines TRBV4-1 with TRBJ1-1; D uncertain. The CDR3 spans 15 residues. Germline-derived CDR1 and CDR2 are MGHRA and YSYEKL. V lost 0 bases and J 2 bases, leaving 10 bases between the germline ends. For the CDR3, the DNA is TGCGCCAGCAGCCAAGATCACGGGGTCAACACTGAAGCTTTCTTT. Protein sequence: CASSQDHGVNTEAFF.

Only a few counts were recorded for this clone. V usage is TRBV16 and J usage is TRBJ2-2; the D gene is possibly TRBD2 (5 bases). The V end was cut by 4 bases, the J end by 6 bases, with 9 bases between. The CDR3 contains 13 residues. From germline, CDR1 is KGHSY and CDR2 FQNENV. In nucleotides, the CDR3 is TGTGCCAGCAGCCTCCGGCGGGCCGGGGAGCTGTTTTTT. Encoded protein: CASSLRRAGELFF.

The CDR3 spells CASSAQGPGKTEAFF. The CDR3 bases are TGTGCCAGCAGTGCACAGGGGCCGGGGAAGACTGAAGCTTTCTTT. The chain joins TRBV6-1 to TRBJ1-1; 7 bases match TRBD1. Trimming cost V 4 bases and J 5 bases; bases outside gene matches: 10. Germline-derived CDR1 and CDR2 are MNHNS and SASEGT. The CDR3 extends over 15 amino acids.

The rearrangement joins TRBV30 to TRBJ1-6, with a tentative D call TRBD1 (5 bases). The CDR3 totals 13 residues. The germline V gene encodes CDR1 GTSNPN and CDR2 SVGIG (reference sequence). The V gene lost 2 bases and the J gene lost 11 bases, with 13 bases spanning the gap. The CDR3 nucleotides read TGTGCCTGGAGTTCGACAGTACGGGCACCCCTCCACTTT. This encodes CAWSSTVRAPLHF.

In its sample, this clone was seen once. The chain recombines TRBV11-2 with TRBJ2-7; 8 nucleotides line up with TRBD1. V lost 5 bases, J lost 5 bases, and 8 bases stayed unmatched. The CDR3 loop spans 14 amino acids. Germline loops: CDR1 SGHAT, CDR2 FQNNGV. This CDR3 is CASSHWTGKNEQYF. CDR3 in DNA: TGTGCCAGCAGCCACTGGACAGGGAAGAACGAGCAGTACTTC. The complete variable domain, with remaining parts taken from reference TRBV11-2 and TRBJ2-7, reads EAGVAQSPRYKIIEKRQSVAFWCNPISGHATLYWYQQILGQGPKLLIQFQNNGVVDDSQLPKDRFSAERLKGVDSTLKIQPAKLEDSAVYLCASSHWTGKNEQYFGPGTRLTVT.

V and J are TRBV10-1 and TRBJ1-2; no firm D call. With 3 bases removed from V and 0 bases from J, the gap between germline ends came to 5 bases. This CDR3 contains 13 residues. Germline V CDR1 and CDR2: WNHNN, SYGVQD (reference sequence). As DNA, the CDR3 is TGCGCCAGCAGTGACAGCCCTAACTATGGCTACACCTTC. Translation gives CASSDSPNYGYTF.

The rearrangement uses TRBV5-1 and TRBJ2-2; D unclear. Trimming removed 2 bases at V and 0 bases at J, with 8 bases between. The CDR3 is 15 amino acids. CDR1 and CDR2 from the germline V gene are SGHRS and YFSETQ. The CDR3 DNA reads TGCGCCAGCAGCTTAGACAATACGAACACCGGGGAGCTGTTTTTT. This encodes CASSLDNTNTGELFF.

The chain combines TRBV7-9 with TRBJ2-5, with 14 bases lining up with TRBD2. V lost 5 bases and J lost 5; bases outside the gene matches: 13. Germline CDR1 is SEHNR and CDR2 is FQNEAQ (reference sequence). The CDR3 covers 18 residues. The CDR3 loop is CASSHNDPGLAGEETQYF. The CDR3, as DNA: TGTGCCAGCAGCCACAACGACCCGGGACTAGCGGGGGAGGAGACCCAGTACTTC.

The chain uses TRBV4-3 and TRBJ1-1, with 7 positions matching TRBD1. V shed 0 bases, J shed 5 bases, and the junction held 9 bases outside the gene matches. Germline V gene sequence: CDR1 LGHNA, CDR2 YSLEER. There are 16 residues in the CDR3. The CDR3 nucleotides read TGCGCCAGCAGCCAAGATCCTGAAAGGGGGCGAACTGAAGCTTTCTTT. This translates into CASSQDPERGRTEAFF.

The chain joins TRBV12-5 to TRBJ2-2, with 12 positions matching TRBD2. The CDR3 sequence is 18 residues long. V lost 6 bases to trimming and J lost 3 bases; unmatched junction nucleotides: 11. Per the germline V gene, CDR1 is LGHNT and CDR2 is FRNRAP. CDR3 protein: CASGLTSGRRKDTGELFF. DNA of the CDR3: TGTGCTAGTGGGTTGACTAGCGGGAGAAGAAAAGACACCGGGGAGCTGTTTTTT.

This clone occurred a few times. The CDR3 nucleotides are TGTGCCTGGAGTAGCTTGAATAGCAATCAGCCCCAGCATTTT. Encoded protein: CAWSSLNSNQPQHF. This rearrangement joins TRBV30 to TRBJ1-5; D call uncertain. Trimming pared 2 bases from V and 0 bases from J, leaving 8 bases between. The CDR3 is 14 residues long. Germline CDR1 and CDR2: GTSNPN and SVGIG (reference sequence).

The CDR3 protein is CASSQENWGIDTQYF. In nucleotides, the CDR3 is TGCGCCAGCAGCCAAGAGAATTGGGGGATAGATACGCAGTATTTT. The J gene is TRBJ2-3, the V gene TRBV4-3; D is tentatively TRBD1 or TRBD2 (5 bases each). CDR3 size: 15 residues. Germline-derived CDR1 and CDR2 are LGHNA and YSLEER. The V end lost 0 bases, the J end lost 5 bases, and 12 bases lay between the germline ends.

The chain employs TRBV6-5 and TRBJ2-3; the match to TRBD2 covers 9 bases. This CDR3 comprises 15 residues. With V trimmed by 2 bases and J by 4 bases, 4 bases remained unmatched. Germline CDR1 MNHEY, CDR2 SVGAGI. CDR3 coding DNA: TGTGCCAGCAGTTACAGGCGGGAGGGCCCAGATACGCAGTATTTT. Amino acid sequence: CASSYRREGPDTQYF.

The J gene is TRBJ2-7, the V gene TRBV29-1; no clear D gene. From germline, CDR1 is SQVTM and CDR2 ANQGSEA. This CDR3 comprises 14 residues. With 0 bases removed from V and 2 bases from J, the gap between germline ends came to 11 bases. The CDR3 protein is CSVEDDTDPYEQYF. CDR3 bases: TGCAGCGTTGAAGACGATACTGATCCCTACGAGCAGTACTTC.

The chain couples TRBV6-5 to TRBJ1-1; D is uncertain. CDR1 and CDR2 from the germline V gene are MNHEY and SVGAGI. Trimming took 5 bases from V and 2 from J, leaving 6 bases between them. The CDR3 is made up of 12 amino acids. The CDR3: CASSRANTEAFF. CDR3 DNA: TGTGCCAGCAGTCGGGCCAACACTGAAGCTTTCTTT.

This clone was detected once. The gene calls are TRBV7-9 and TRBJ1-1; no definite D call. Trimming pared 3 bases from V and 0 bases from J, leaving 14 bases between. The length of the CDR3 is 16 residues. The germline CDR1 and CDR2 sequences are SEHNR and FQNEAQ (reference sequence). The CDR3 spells CASSFDSRQMNTEAFF. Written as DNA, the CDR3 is TGTGCCAGCAGCTTCGATTCTCGGCAGATGAACACTGAAGCTTTCTTT.

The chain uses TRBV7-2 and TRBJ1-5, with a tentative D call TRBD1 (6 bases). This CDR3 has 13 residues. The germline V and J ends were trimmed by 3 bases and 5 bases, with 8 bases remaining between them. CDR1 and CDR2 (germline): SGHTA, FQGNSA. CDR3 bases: TGTGCCAGCAGCTTTGAGGGGGATCAGCCCCAGCATTTT. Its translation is CASSFEGDQPQHF.

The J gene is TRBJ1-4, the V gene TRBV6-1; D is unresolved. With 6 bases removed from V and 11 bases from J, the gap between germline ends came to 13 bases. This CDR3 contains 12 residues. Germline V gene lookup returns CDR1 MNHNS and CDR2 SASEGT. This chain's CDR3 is CASSPVRGKLFF. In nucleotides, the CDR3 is TGTGCCAGCAGCCCCGTTCGTGGGAAACTGTTTTTT.

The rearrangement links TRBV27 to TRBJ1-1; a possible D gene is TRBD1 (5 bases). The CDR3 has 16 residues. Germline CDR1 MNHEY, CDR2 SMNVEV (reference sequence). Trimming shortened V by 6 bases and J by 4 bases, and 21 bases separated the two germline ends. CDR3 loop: CASSPTTGRGGTEAFF. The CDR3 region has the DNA TGTGCCAGCAGCCCTACTACCGGGCGGGGGGGCACTGAAGCTTTCTTT.

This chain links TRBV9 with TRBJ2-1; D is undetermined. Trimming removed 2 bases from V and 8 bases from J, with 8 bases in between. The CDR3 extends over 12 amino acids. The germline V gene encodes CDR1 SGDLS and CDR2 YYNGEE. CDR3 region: CASSVDLDEQFF. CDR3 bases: TGTGCCAGCAGCGTCGATTTAGATGAGCAGTTCTTC.

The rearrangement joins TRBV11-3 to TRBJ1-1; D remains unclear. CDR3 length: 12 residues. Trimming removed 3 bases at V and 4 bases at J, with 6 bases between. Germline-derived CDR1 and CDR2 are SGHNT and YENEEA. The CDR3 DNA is TGTGCCAGCAGCTTCACCGGCACTGAAGCTTTCTTT. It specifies CASSFTGTEAFF. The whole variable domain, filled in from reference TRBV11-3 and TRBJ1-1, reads EAGVVQSPRYKIIEKKQPVAFWCNPISGHNTLYWYLQNLGQGPELLIRYENEEAVDDSQLPKDRFSAERLKGVDSTLKIQPAELGDSAVYLCASSFTGTEAFFGQGTRLTVV.

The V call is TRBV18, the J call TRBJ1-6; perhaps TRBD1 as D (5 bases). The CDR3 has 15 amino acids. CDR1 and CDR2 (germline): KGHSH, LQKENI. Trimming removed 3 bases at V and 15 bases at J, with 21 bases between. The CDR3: CASSPGTAPRGSLHF. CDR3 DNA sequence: TGTGCCAGCTCACCCGGGACTGCTCCAAGGGGAAGCCTCCACTTT.

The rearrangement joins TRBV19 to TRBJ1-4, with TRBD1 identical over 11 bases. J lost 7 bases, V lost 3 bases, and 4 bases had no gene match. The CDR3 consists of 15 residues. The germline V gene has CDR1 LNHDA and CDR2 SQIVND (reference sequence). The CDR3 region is CASSIGQGAGEKLFF. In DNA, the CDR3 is TGTGCCAGTAGTATCGGACAGGGGGCGGGTGAAAAACTGTTTTTT.

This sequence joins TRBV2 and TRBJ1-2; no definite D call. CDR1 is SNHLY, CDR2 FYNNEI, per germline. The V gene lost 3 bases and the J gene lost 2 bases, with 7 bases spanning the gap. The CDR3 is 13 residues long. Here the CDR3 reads CASSDGQNYGYTF. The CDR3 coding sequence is TGTGCCAGCAGTGATGGGCAGAACTATGGCTACACCTTC.

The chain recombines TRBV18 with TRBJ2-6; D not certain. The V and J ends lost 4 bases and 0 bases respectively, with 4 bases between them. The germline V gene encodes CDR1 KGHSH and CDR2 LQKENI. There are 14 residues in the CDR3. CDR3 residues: CASSLSSGANVLTF. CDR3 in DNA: TGTGCCAGCTCACTATCCTCTGGGGCCAACGTCCTGACTTTC. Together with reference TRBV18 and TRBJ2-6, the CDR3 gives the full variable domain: NAGVMQNPRHLVRRRGQEARLRCSPMKGHSHVYWYRQLPEEGLKFMVYLQKENIIDESGMPKERFSAEFPKEGPSILRIQQVVRGDSAAYFCASSLSSGANVLTFGAGSRLTVL.